Below, one TCR beta chain is given with its context. J was trimmed by 2 bases and V by 6 bases; bases with no gene match: 9. This CDR3 is 17 amino acids long. Germline lookup yields CDR1 LGHNA and CDR2 YNFKEQ. The data belong to a study of blood T cell repertoires in COVID-19. Sequencing was performed with immunoSEQ multiplex PCR; in TCRdb, only in-frame clones are kept and a portion is missing. The sample records 250,000 or so clones, 89% being singletons. Input material: peripheral blood. This chain uses TRBV4-2 with TRBJ2-3; 12 bases are a match to TRBD1. The sequence came from a woman between 40 and 50 years old who had recovered from COVID-19. CDR3 loop: CASRGTGGKENTDTQYF. The CDR3 nucleotides read TGTGCCAGCAGGGGGACAGGGGGCAAGGAGAACACAGATACGCAGTATTTT.